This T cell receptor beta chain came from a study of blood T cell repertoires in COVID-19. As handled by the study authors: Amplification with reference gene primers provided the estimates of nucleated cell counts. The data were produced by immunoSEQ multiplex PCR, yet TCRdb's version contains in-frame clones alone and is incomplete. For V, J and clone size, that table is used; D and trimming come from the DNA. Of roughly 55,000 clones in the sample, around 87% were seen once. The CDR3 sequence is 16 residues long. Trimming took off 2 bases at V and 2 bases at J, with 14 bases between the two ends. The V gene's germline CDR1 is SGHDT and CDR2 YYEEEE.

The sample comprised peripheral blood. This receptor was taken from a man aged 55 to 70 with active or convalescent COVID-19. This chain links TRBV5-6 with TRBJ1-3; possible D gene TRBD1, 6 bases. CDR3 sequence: CASSLFRGVPGNTIYF. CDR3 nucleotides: TGTGCCAGCAGCTTATTCAGGGGAGTCCCTGGAAACACCATATATTTT.